The clone carrying this T cell receptor (beta chain) is a singleton in its sample. CDR3 length equals 15 residues. Germline V gene data show CDR1 as SGHTA and CDR2 as FQGNSA. Between the trimmed V and J ends, which lost 1 base and 6 bases, there was a span of 10 bases. This sample was taken from a study of blood T cell repertoires in COVID-19. At the level of the study: Samples taken during acute and convalescent COVID-19 were collected in the United States, Italy and Spain. PBMCs, B-cell-depleted T cells, or T cells were the source of the cDNA or gDNA that made up the material.

Sequenced by immunoSEQ multiplex PCR; TCRdb stores in-frame clones only, minus some. The sample has around 200,000 clones; approximately 88% are singletons. The origin of this receptor is a man aged 35-49 years with acute or convalescent COVID-19. This rearrangement joins TRBV7-2 to TRBJ1-6; a possible D gene is TRBD1 (5 bases). Source material: peripheral blood. CDR3 bases: TGTGCCAGCAGCTTAGTGCGGGGGACTAATTCACCCCTCCACTTT. It yields the protein CASSLVRGTNSPLHF.